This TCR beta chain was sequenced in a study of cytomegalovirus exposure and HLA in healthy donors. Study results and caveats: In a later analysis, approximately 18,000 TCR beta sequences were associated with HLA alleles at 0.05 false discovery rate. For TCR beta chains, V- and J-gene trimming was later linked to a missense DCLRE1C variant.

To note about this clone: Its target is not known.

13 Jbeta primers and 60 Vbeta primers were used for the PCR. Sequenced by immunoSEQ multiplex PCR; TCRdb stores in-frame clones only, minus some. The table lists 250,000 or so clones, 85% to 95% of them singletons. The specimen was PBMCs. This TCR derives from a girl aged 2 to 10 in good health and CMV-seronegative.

CDR3 DNA sequence: TGCGCCAGCAGCTTGGCCGGGACTAGCTACGAGCAGTACTTC. Its translation: CASSLAGTSYEQYF. The J gene is TRBJ2-5, the V gene TRBV5-1; 8 nucleotides match TRBD2. TRBJ2-7 matches the DNA end more closely, so the J call is doubtful. The CDR3 runs 14 residues. In germline, CDR1 is SGHRS, CDR2 YFSETQ.